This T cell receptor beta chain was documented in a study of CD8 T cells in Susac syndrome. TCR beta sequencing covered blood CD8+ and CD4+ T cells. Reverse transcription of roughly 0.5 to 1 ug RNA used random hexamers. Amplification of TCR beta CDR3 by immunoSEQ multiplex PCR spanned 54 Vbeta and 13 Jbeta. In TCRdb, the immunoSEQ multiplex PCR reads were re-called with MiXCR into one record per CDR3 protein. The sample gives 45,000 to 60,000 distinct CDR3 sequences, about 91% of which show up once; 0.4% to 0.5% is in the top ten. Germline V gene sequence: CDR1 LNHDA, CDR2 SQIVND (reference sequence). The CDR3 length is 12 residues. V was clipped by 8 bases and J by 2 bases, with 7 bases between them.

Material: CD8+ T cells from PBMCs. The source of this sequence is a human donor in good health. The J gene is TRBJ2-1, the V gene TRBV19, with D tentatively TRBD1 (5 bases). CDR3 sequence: CASEDTYNEQFF. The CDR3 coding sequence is TGTGCCAGTGAGGACACCTACAATGAGCAGTTCTTC.